This TCR beta chain was obtained from a study of vaccination and CD4 T cells after COVID-19. About the study: The cells were exposed to overlapping spike peptides originating from SARS-CoV-2, HCoV-NL63, HCoV-OC43 and HCoV-229E for stimulation.

Oncomine TCR Beta short-read sequencing was applied to DNA from cultured CD4+ T cells. The source of extracted genomic DNA was cultured CD4+ T cells. Each CDR3 protein gets one entry after TCRdb re-called the PCR reads with MiXCR. In the table there are under 5,000 distinct CDR3 sequences, around 76% of which are singletons. Germline CDR1 DFQATT, CDR2 SNEGSKA (reference sequence). The V end lost 6 bases, the J end lost 0 bases, and 12 bases lay between the germline ends. The CDR3 covers 13 residues. Details on this clonotype: No antigen is known for it.

Sample treatment: roughly 11-day PBMC culture with coronavirus spike peptide pools or control peptides (ViraFEST assay). Negative selection enriched CD4+ T cells from cultures at 10 days. What was sequenced was CD4+ T cells from blood, cultured in vitro. The V call is TRBV20-1, the J call TRBJ2-7; TRBD1 or TRBD2 may be the D gene (5 bases each). This receptor was identified in a human donor who had recovered from COVID-19. The CDR3 here is CSALQGVSYEQYF. CDR3 DNA sequence: TGCAGTGCCCTCCAGGGAGTCTCCTACGAGCAGTACTTC.